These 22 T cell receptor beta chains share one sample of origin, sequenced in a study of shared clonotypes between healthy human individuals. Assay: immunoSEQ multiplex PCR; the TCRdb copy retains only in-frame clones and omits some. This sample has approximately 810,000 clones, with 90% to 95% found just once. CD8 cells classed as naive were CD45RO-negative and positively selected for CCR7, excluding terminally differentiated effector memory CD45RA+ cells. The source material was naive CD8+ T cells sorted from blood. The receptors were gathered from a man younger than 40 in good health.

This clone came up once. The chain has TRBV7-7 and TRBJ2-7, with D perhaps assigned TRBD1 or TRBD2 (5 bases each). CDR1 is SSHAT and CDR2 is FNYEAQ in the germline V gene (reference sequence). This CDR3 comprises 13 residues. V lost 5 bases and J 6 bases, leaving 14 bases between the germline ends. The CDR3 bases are TGTGCCAGCAGCCCGGGACCGCGAGCCGAGCAGTACTTC. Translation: CASSPGPRAEQYF.

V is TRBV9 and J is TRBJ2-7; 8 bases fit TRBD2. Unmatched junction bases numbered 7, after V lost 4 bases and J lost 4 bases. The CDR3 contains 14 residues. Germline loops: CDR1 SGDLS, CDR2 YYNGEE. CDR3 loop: CASSPEGGRYEQYF. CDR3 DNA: TGTGCCAGCAGCCCAGAGGGCGGGAGGTACGAGCAGTACTTC.

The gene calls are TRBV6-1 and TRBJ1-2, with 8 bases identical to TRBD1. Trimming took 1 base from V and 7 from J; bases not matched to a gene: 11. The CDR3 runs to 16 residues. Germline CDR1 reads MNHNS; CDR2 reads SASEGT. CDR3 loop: CASSEGRGRAGAGYTF. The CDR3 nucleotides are TGTGCCAGCAGTGAAGGCAGGGGGCGCGCCGGGGCTGGCTACACCTTC.

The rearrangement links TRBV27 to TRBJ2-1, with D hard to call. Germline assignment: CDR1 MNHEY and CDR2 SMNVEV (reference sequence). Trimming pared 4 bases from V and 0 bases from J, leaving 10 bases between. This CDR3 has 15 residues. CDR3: CASSYSYSSYNEQFF. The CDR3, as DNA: TGTGCCAGCAGTTATTCATATAGCTCCTACAATGAGCAGTTCTTC.

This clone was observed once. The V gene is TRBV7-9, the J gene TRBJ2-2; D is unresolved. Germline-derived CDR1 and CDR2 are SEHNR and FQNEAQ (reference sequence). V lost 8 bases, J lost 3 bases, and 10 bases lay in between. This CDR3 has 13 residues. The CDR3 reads CASGSPDTGELFF. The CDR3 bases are TGTGCCAGCGGGTCCCCGGACACCGGGGAGCTGTTTTTT.

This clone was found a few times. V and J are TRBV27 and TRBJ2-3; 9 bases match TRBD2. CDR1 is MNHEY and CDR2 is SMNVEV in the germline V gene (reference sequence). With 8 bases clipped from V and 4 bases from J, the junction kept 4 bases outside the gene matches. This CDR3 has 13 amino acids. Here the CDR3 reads CASAGGTSDTQYF. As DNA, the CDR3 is TGTGCCAGCGCGGGAGGGACCTCAGATACGCAGTATTTT.

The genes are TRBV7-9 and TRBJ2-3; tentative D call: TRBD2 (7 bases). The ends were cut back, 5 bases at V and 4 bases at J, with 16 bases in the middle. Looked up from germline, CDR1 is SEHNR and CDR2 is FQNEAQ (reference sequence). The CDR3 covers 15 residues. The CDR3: CASSVLGGVPDTQYF. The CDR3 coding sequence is TGTGCCAGCAGCGTTCTAGGGGGGGTACCAGATACGCAGTATTTT. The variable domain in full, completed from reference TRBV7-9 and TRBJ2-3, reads DTGVSQNPRHKITKRGQNVTFRCDPISEHNRLYWYRQTLGQGPEFLTYFQNEAQLEKSRLLSDRFSAERPKGSFSTLEIQRTEQGDSAMYLCASSVLGGVPDTQYFGPGTRLTVL.

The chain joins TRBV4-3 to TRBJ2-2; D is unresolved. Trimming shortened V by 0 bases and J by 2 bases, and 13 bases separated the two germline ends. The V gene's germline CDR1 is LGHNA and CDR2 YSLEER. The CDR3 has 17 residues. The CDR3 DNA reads TGCGCCAGCAGCCAAGATCGTGCGGAACATAACACCGGGGAGCTGTTTTTT. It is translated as CASSQDRAEHNTGELFF.

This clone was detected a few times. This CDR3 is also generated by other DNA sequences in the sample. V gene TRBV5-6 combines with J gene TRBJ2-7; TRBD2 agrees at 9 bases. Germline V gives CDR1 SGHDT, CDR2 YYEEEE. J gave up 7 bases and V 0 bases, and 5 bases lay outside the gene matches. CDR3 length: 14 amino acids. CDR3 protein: CASSLGLAAWEQYF. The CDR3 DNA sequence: TGTGCCAGCAGCTTGGGACTAGCGGCCTGGGAGCAGTACTTC.

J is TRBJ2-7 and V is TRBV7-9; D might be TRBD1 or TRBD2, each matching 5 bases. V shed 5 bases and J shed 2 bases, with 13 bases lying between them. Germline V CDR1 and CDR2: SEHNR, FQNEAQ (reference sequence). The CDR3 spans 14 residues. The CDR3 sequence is CASSPTGLTYEQYF. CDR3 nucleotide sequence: TGTGCCAGCAGCCCAACGGGGCTTACCTACGAGCAGTACTTC.

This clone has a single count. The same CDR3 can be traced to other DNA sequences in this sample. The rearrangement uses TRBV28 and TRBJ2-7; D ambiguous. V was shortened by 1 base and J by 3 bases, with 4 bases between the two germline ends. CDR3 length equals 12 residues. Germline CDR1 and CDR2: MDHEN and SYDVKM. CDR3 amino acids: CASSLFDYEQYF. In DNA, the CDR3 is TGTGCCAGCAGTTTATTTGACTACGAGCAGTACTTC.

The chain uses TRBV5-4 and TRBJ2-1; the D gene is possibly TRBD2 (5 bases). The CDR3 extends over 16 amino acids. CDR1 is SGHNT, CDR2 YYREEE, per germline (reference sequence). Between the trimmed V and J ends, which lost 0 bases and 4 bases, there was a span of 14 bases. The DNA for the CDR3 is TGTGCCAGCAGCTTGGGTCTAGCTTACGAATACAATGAGCAGTTCTTC. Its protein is CASSLGLAYEYNEQFF.

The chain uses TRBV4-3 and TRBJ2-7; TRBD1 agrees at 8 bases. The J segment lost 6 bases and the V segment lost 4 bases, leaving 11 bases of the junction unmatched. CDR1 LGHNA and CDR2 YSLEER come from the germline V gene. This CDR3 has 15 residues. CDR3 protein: CASSRFFRDRSEQYF. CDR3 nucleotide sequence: TGCGCCAGCAGCCGCTTTTTCCGGGACAGGTCCGAGCAGTACTTC.

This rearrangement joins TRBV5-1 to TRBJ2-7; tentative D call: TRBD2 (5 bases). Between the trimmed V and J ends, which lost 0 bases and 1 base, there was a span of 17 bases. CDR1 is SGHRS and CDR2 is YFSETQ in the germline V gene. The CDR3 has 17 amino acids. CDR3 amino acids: CASSLDPSRELSYEQYF. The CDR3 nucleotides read TGCGCCAGCAGCTTGGATCCCTCCCGGGAACTATCCTACGAGCAGTACTTC.

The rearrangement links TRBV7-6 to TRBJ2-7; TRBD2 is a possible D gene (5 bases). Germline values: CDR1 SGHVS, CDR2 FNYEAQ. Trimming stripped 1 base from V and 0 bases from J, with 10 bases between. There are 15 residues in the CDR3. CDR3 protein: CASSLEAGHSYEQYF. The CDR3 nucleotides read TGTGCCAGCAGCTTAGAGGCGGGCCACTCCTACGAGCAGTACTTC.

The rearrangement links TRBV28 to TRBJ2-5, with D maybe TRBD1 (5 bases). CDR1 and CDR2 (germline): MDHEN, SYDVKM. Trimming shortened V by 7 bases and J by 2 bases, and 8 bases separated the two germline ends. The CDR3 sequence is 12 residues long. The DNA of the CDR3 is TGTGCCAGCACAGCAGGGCAAGAGACCCAGTACTTC. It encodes CASTAGQETQYF.

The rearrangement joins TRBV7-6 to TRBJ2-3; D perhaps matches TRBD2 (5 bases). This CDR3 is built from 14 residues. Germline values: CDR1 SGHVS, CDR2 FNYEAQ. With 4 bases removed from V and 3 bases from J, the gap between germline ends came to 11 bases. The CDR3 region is CASSYWETTDTQYF. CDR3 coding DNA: TGTGCCAGCAGCTATTGGGAGACAACAGATACGCAGTATTTT. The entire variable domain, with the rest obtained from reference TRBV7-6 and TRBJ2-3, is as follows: GAGVSQSPRYKVTKRGQDVALRCDPISGHVSLYWYRQALGQGPEFLTYFNYEAQQDKSGLPNDRFSAERPEGSISTLTIQRTEQRDSAMYRCASSYWETTDTQYFGPGTRLTVL.

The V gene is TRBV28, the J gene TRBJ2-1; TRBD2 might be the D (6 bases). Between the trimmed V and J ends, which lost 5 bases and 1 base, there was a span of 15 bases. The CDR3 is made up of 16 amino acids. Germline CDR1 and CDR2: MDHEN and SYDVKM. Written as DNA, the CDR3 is TGTGCCAGCAGTACCCTCGTCCTAGCGTCCTACAATGAGCAGTTCTTC. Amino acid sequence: CASSTLVLASYNEQFF.

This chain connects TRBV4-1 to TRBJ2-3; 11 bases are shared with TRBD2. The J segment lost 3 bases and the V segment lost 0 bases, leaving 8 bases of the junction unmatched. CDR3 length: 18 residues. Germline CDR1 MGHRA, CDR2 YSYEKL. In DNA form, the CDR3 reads TGCGCCAGCAGCCAAGAAACTAGCGGGAGAGAGCGGACAGATACGCAGTATTTT. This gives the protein CASSQETSGRERTDTQYF.

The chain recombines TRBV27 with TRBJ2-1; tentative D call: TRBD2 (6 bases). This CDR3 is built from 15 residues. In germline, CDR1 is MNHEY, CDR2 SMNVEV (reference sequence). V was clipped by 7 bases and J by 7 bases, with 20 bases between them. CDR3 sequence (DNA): TGTGCCAGCACCTTCTCCCCCCTGACTAGAAATGAGCAGTTCTTC. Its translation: CASTFSPLTRNEQFF.

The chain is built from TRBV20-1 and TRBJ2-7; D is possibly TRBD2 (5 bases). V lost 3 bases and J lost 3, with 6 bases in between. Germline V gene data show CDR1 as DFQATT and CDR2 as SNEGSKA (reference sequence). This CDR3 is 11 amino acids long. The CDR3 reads CSASGVYEQYF. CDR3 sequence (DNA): TGCAGTGCTAGCGGGGTCTACGAGCAGTACTTC.

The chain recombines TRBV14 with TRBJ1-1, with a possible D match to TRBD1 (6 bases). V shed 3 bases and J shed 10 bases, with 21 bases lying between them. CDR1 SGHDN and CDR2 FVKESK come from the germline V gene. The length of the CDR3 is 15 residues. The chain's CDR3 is CASSHLDRRTLGAFF. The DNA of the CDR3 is TGTGCCAGCAGCCACCTTGACAGGAGAACCCTCGGAGCTTTCTTT.